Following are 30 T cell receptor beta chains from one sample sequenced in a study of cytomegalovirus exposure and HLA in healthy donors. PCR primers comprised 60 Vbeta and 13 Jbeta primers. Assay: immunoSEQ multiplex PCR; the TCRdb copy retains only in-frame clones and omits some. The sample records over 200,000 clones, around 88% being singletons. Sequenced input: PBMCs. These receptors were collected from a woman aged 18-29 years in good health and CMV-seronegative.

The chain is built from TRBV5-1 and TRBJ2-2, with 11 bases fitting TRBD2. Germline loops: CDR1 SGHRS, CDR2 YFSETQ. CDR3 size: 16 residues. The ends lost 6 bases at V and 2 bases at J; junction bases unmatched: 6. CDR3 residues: CASTPRLAGNTGELFF. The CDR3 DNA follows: TGCGCCAGCACCCCTCGACTAGCGGGAAACACCGGGGAGCTGTTTTTT.

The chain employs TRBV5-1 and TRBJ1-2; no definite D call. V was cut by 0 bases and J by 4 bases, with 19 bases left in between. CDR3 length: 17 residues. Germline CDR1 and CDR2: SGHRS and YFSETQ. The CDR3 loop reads CASSLEGSQAIIYGYTF. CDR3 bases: TGCGCCAGCAGCTTGGAAGGTTCGCAGGCTATCATCTATGGCTACACCTTC.

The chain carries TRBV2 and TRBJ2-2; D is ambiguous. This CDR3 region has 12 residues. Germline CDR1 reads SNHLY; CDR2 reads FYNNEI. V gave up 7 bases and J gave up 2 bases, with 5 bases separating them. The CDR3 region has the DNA TGTGCCAGCAAGAGAAACACCGGGGAGCTGTTTTTT. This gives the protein CASKRNTGELFF.

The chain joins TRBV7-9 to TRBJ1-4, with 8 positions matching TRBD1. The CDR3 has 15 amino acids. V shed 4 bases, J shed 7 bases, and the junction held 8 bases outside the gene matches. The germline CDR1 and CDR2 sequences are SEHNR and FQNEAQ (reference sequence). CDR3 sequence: CASSSTQGAVEKLFF. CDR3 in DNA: TGTGCCAGCAGCTCGACTCAGGGGGCGGTTGAAAAACTGTTTTTT.

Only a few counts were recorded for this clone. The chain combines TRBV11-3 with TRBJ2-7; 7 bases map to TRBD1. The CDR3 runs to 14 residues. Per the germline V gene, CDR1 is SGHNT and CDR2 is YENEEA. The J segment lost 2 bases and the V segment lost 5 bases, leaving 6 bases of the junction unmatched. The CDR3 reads CASSSRTGTYEQYF. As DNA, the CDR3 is TGTGCCAGCAGCAGCCGGACAGGAACCTACGAGCAGTACTTC. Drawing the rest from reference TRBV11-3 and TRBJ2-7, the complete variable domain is EAGVVQSPRYKIIEKKQPVAFWCNPISGHNTLYWYLQNLGQGPELLIRYENEEAVDDSQLPKDRFSAERLKGVDSTLKIQPAELGDSAVYLCASSSRTGTYEQYFGPGTRLTVT.

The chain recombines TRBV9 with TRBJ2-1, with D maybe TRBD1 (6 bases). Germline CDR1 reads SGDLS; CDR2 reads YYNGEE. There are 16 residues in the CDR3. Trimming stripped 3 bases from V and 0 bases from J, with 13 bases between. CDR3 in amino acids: CASSAQGSSSYNEQFF. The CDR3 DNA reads TGTGCCAGCAGCGCCCAGGGGTCGAGCTCCTACAATGAGCAGTTCTTC.

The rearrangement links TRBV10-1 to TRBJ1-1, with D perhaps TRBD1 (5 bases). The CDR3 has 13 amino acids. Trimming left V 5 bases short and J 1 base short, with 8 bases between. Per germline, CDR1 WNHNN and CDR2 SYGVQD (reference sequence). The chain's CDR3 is CASSTTGNTEAFF. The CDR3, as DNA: TGCGCCAGCAGTACAACAGGGAACACTGAAGCTTTCTTT.

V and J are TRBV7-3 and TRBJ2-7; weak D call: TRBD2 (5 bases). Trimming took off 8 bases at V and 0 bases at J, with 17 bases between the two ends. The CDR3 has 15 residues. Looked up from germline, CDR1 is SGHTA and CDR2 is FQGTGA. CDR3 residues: CASGGTDPSSYEQYF. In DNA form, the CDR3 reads TGTGCCAGCGGAGGAACTGACCCGAGCTCCTACGAGCAGTACTTC.

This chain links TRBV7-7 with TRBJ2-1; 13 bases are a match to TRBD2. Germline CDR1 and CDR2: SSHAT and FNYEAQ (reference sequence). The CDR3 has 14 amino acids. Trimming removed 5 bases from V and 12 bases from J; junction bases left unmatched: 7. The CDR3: CASSHGTSGTVQFF. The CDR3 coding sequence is TGTGCCAGCAGCCACGGGACTAGCGGGACGGTGCAGTTCTTC.

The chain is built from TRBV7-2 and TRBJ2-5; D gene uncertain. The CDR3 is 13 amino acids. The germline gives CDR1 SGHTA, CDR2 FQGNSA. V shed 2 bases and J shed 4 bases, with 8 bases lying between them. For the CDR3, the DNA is TGTGCCAGCAGCTTATTCGGGTTAGAGACCCAGTACTTC. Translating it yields CASSLFGLETQYF.

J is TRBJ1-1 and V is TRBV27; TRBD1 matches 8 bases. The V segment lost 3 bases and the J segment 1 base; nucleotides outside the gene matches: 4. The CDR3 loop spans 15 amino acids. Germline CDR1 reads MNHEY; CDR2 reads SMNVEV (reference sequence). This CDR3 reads CASSFPGTGNTEAFF. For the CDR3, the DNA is TGTGCCAGCAGTTTCCCCGGGACAGGGAACACTGAAGCTTTCTTT.

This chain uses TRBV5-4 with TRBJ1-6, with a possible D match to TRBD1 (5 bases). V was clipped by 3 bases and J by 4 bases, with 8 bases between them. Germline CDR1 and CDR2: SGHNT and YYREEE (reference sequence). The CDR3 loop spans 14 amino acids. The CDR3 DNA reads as TGTGCCAGCAGCTCCGGACAATATAATTCACCCCTCCACTTT. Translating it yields CASSSGQYNSPLHF.

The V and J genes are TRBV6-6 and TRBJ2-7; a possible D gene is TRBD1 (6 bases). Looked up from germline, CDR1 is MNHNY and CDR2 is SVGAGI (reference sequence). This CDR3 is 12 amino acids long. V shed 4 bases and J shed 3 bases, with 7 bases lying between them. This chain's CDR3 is CASSSDSYEQYF. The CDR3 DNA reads TGTGCCAGCAGTTCGGACAGCTACGAGCAGTACTTC.

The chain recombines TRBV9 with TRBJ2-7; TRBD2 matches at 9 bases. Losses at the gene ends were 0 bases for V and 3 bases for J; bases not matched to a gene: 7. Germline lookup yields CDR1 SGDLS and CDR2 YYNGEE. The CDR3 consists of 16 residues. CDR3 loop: CASSVVPSGANYEQYF. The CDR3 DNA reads TGTGCCAGCAGCGTAGTTCCTAGCGGGGCGAACTACGAGCAGTACTTC.

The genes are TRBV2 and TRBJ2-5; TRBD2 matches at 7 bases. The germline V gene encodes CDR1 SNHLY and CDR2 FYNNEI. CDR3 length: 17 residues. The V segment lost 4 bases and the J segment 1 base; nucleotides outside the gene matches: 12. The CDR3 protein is CASSVAAAGRAQETQYF. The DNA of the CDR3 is TGTGCCAGCAGTGTGGCCGCGGCAGGGAGGGCCCAAGAGACCCAGTACTTC.

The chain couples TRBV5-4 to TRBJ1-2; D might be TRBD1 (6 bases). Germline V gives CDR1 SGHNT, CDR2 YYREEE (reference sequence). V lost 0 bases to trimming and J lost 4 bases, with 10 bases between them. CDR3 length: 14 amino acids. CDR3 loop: CASSLGTALYGYTF. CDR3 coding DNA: TGTGCCAGCAGCTTGGGGACAGCACTCTATGGCTACACCTTC.

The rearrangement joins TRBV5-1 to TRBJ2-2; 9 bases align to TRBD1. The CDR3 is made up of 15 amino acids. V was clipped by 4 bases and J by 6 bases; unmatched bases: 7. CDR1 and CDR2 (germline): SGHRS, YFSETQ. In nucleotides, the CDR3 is TGCGCCAGCAGCCCGCAGACAGGGGGTTCCGGGGAGCTGTTTTTT. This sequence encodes CASSPQTGGSGELFF.

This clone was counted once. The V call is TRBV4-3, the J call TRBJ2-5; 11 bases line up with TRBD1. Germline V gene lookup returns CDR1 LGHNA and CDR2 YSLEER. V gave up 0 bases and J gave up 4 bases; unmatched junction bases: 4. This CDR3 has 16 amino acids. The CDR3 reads CASSQDAGQGAETQYF. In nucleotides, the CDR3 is TGCGCCAGCAGCCAAGATGCCGGACAGGGGGCAGAGACCCAGTACTTC.

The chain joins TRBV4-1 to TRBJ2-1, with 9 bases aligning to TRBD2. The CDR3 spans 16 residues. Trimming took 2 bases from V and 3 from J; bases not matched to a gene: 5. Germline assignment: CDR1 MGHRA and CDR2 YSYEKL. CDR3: CASSQPTSGYYNEQFF. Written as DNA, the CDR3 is TGCGCCAGCAGCCAACCAACTAGCGGGTACTACAATGAGCAGTTCTTC.

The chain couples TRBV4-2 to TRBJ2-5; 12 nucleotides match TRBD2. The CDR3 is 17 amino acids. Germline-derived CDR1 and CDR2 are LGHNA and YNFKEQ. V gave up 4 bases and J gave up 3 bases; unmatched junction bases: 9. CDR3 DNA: TGTGCCAGCAGCCCGAGGACTAGCGGGGTGACAAAAGAGACCCAGTACTTC. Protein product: CASSPRTSGVTKETQYF.

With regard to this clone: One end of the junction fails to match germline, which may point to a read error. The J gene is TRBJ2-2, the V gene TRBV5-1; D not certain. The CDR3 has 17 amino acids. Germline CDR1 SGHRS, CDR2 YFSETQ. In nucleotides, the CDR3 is TGCGCCAGCAGCCCGGTTGTCGGAGATCCGAACTCCGGGGAGCTGTTTTTT. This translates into CASSPVVGDPNSGELFF.

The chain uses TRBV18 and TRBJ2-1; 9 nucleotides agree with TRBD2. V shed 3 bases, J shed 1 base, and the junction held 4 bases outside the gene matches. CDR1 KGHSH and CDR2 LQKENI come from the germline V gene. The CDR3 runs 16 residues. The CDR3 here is CASSPGAGGSYNEQFF. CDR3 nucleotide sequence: TGTGCCAGCTCACCGGGCGCGGGGGGGTCCTACAATGAGCAGTTCTTC.

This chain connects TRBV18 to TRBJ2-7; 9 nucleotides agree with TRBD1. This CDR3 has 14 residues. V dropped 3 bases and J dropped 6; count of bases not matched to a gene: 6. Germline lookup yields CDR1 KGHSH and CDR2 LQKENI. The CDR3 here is CASSPLGQGFEQYF. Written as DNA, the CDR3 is TGTGCCAGCTCACCCCTGGGACAGGGCTTCGAGCAGTACTTC.

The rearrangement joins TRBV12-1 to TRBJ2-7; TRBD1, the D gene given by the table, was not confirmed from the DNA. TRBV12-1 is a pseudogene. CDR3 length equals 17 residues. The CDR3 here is CASSRICPQGHSYEQYF. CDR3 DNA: TGTGCCAGCAGCCGAATTTGCCCCCAGGGACACTCCTACGAGCAGTACTTC.

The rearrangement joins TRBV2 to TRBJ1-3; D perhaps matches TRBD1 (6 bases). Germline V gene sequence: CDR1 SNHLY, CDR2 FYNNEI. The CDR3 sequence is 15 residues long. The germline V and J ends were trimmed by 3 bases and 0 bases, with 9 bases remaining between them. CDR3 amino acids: CASSEGASSGNTIYF. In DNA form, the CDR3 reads TGTGCCAGCAGTGAGGGGGCCAGCTCTGGAAACACCATATATTTT.

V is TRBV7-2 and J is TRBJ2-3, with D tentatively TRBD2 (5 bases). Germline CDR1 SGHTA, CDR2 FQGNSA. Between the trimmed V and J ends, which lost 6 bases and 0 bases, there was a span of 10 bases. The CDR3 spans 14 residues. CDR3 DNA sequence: TGTGCCAGCAGGGACGGGATTAGCACAGATACGCAGTATTTT. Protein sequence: CASRDGISTDTQYF.

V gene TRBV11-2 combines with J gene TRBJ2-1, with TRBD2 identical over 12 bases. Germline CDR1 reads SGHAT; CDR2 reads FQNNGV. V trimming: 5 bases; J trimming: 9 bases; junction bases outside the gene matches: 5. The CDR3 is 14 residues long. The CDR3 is CASSPGLAGLEQFF. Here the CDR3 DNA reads TGTGCCAGCAGCCCAGGACTAGCGGGACTTGAGCAGTTCTTC.

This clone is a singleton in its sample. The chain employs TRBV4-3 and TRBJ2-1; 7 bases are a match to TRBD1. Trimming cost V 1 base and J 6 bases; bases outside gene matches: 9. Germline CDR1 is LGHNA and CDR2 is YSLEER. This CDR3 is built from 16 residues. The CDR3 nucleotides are TGCGCCAGCAGCCAAGGGCCTCCGGGACAGTCCAATGAGCAGTTCTTC. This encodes CASSQGPPGQSNEQFF.

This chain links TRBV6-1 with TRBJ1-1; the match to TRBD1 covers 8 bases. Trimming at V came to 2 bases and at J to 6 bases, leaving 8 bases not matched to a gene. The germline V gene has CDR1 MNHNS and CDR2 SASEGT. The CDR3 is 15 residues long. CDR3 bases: TGTGCCAGCAGTGAACTCGTGGACAGGGAGGCTGAAGCTTTCTTT. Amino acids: CASSELVDREAEAFF.

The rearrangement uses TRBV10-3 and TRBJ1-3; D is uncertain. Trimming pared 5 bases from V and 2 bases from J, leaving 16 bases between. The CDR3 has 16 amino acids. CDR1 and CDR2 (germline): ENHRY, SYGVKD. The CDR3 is CAISNWEAPPGNTIYF. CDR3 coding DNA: TGTGCCATCAGTAATTGGGAGGCCCCCCCTGGAAACACCATATATTTT.